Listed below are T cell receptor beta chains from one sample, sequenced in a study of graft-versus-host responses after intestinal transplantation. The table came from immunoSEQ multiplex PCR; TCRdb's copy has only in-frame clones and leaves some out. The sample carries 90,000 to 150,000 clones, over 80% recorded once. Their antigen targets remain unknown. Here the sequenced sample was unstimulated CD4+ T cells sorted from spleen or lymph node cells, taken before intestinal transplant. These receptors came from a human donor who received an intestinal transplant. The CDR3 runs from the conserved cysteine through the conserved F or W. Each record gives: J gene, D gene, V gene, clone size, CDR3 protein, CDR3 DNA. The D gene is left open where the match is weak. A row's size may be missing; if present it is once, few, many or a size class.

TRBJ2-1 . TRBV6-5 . CASTSILPGSEQFF TGTGCCAGCACCTCAATCCTACCGGGCAGCGAGCAGTTCTTC
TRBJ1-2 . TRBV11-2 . CASSLDLDRTYTF TGTGCCAGCAGCTTAGATCTGGACAGAACCTACACCTTC
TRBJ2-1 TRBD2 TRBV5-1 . CASSPGTSGSNEQFF TGCGCCAGCAGCCCCGGGACTAGCGGGTCTAATGAGCAGTTCTTC
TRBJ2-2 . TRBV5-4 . CASSLAFGSGELFF TGTGCCAGCAGCTTGGCCTTCGGGAGCGGGGAGCTGTTTTTT
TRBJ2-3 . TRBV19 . CASSIEAFVDTQYF TGTGCCAGTAGTATAGAGGCTTTCGTTGATACGCAGTATTTT
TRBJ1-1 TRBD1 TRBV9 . CASSRGQGNTEAFF TGTGCCAGCAGCAGAGGACAGGGGAACACTGAAGCTTTCTTT
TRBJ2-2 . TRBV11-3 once CASSLAGELFF TGTGCCAGCAGCTTAGCTGGGGAGCTGTTTTTT
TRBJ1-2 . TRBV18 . CASSPSAAGTAGYGYTF TGTGCCAGCTCTCCTTCGGCGGCGGGAACGGCGGGATATGGCTACACCTTC
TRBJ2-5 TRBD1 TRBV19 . CASSIGPTGPRRRETQYF TGTGCCAGTAGTATAGGTCCGACAGGGCCTCGAAGGAGAGAGACCCAGTACTTC
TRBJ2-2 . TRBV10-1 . CASSESAGSNTGELFF TGCGCCAGCAGTGAGTCTGCGGGGTCGAACACCGGGGAGCTGTTTTTT
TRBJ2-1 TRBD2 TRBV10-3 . CAISPGLPSYNEQFF TGTGCCATCAGTCCGGGACTACCTTCCTACAATGAGCAGTTCTTC
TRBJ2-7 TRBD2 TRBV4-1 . CASSHVGTSGSYEQYF TGCGCCAGCAGCCATGTTGGGACTAGCGGGAGTTACGAGCAGTACTTC
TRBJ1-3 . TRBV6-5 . CASSYSSGVPGNTIYF TGTGCCAGCAGTTACTCGTCGGGGGTCCCTGGAAACACCATATATTTT
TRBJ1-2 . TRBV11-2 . CASSPRGYGYTF TGTGCCAGCAGCCCAAGGGGCTATGGCTACACCTTC
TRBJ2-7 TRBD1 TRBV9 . CASSRDRGNEQYF TGTGCCAGCAGCCGGGACAGGGGCAACGAGCAGTACTTC